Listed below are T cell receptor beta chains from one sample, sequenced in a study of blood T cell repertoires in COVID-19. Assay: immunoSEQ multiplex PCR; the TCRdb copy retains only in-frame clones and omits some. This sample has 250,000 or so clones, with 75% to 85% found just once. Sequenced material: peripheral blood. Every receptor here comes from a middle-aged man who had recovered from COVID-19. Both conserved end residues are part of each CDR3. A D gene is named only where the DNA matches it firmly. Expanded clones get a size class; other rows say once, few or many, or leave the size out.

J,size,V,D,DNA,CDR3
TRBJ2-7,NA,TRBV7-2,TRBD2,TGTGCCAGCAGCTTAGGGCTAGCGGGTTCCGCCCTCTGGGAGCAGTACTTC,CASSLGLAGSALWEQYF
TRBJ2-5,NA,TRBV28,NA,TGTGCCAGCAGCTGGGGAGAAGAGACCCAGTACTTC,CASSWGEETQYF
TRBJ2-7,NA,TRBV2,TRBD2,TGTGCCAGCAGAGGTGGGACTAGCTCGCGTGAGCAGTACTTC,CASRGGTSSREQYF
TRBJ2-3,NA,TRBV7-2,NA,TGTGCCAGCAGCTTAGTCGCGGCCCCGCCCACAGATACGCAGTATTTT,CASSLVAAPPTDTQYF
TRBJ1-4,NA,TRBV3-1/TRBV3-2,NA,TGTGCCAGCAGCCAAGTTAACAGGTTTAATGAAAAACTGTTTTTT,CASSQVNRFNEKLFF
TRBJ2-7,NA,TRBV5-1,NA,TGCGCCAGCAGCTTGGGTTGGCAGGGATCGATTTACGAGCAGTACTTC,CASSLGWQGSIYEQYF
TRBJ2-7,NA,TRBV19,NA,TGTGCCACTAAAGACAGGGCGGGAGGAGAGCAGTACTTC,CATKDRAGGEQYF
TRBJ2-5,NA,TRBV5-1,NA,TGCGCCAGCAGCCTCCCGGGAGATGAGACCCAGTACTTC,CASSLPGDETQYF
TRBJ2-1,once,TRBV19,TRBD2,TGTGCCAGTAGTAAGCTAGCGGGCCGGGTTATACATGAGCAGTTCTTC,CASSKLAGRVIHEQFF
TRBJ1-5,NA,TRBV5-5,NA,TGTGCCAGCAGCTTGTTCGACAGTAGCAATCAGCCCCAGCATTTT,CASSLFDSSNQPQHF
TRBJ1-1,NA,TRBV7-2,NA,TGTGCCAGCACCTTTCGAGGGGGATCCACTGAAGCTTTCTTT,CASTFRGGSTEAFF
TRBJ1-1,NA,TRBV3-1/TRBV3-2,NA,TGTGCCACCAGCAAGGAGGCTGAAGCTTTCTTT,CATSKEAEAFF
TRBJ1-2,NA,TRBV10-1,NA,TGCGCCAGCAGTCGACCGACTCCCCGAGGTTATGGCTACACCTTC,CASSRPTPRGYGYTF
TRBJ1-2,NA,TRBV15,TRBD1,TGTGCCACCAGCGGGTACGGGACAGGGCGCGGCTACACCTTC,CATSGYGTGRGYTF
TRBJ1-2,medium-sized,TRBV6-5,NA,TGTGCCAGCAGTTGGCGGTCCGGAGGGGTGAGCTATGGCTACACCTTC,CASSWRSGGVSYGYTF
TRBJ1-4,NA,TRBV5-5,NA,TGTGCCAGCAGCCCCTGGCCGGCGGGTGCAACTAATGAAAAACTGTTTTTT,CASSPWPAGATNEKLFF
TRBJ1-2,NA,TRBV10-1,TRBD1,TGCGCCAGCAGGAAGGGGGCGGGAGGCTACACCTTC,CASRKGAGGYTF
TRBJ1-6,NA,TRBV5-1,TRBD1,TGCGCCAGCAGTGGATGGCCGGGACAGGGGGCGGATTCACCCCTCCACTTT,CASSGWPGQGADSPLHF
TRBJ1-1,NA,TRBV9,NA,TGTGCCAGCAGCGTTTTACAGGGTTCTGAAGCTTTCTTT,CASSVLQGSEAFF
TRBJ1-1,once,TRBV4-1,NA,TGCGCCAGCAGCCCGGGACATGGACTGAACACTGAAGCTTTCTTT,CASSPGHGLNTEAFF
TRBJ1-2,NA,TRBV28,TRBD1,TGTGCCAGCAGTCCACCCCGTACAGGGGGCATTAATGGCTACACCTTC,CASSPPRTGGINGYTF
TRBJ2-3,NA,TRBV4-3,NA,TGCGCCAGCAGCCAAGGCGAGGCGCGCACAGATACGCAGTATTTT,CASSQGEARTDTQYF
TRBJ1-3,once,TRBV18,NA,TGTGCCAGCGTTACTAGTGCGGGGAGAGGAAACACCATATATTTT,CASVTSAGRGNTIYF
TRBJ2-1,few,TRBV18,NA,TGTGCCAGCTCACCATCGGCCTTCACAGGGCCGCGGAATGAGCAGTTCTTC,CASSPSAFTGPRNEQFF
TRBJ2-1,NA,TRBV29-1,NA,TGCAGCGTTGTAGGGGGGGAGGGTGTAAGCTCCTACAATGAGCAGTTCTTC,CSVVGGEGVSSYNEQFF
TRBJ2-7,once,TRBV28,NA,TGTGCCAGCAGTCCAGGGGGCGGGAGAGGGTCCGAGCAGTACTTC,CASSPGGGRGSEQYF
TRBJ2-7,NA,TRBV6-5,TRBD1,TGTGCCAGCAGCCGGACAGGGTACTACGAGCAGTACTTC,CASSRTGYYEQYF
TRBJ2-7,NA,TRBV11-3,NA,TGTGCCAGCAGCCCTCACCGTAGTTCGAACGAGCAGTACTTC,CASSPHRSSNEQYF
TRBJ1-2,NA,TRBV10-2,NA,TGCGCCAGCAGTGAGTCGACTCGCGGATCTGGCTACACCTTC,CASSESTRGSGYTF
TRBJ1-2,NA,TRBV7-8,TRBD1,TGTGCCAGCAGCTCGGGGACAGGGGGCTATGGCTACACCTTC,CASSSGTGGYGYTF
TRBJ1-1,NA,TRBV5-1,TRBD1,TGCGCCAGCAGCTTGGAAGGGGGCAACACTGAAGCTTTCTTT,CASSLEGGNTEAFF
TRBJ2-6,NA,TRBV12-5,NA,TGTGCTAGTGGTCTAGGGGCTGGGGCCAACGTCCTGACTTTC,CASGLGAGANVLTF
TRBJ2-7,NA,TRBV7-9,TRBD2,TGTGCCAGCAGCCAGACTAGCGGGAGGGGTAGCTCCTACGAGCAGTACTTC,CASSQTSGRGSSYEQYF
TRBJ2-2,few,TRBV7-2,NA,TGTGCCAGCAGCTTAGGAGGGGGGGGGAAGCTGTTTTTT,CASSLGGGGKLFF
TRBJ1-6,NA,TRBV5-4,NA,TGTGCCAGCAGCCCTGGGGAGAAAACCCCGAATCTAGATAATTCACCCCTCCACTTT,CASSPGEKTPNLDNSPLHF
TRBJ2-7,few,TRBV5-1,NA,TGCGCCAGCAGCTTGGACGGGGGATCCTACGAGCAGTACTTC,CASSLDGGSYEQYF
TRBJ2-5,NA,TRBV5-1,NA,TGCGCCAGCAGCGTACAGGGTCAAGAGACCCAGTACTTC,CASSVQGQETQYF
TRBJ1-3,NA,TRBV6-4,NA,TGTGCCAGCACCACTGATTCGGGGGGACTTTATGCTGGAAACACCATATATTTT,CASTTDSGGLYAGNTIYF
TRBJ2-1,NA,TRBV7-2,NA,TGTGCCAGCAGCTCGGGACTTAACAATGAGCAGTTCTTC,CASSSGLNNEQFF
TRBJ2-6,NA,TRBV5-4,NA,TGTGCCAGCAGCTGGGGCCTGGTTAACTCTGGGGCCAACGTCCTGACTTTC,CASSWGLVNSGANVLTF
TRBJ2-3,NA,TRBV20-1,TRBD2,TGCAGTGCTAGTAAGCTAGCGGAAAGCACAGATACGCAGTATTTT,CSASKLAESTDTQYF
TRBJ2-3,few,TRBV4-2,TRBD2,TGTGCCAGCAGCCAAGAAAGGCGGCTAGCGGGAGTTTTAGATACGCAGTATTTT,CASSQERRLAGVLDTQYF
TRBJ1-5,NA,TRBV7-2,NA,TGTGCCAGCAGCTTTAGGCCTCAGGGAGGGAACAATCAGCCCCAGCATTTT,CASSFRPQGGNNQPQHF
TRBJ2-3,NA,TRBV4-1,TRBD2,TGCGCCAGCAGCCTCCGGACTAGCGGGGGCACAGATACGCAGTATTTT,CASSLRTSGGTDTQYF